These 14 T cell receptor beta chains came from one sample sequenced in a study of T cells in Graves' hyperthyroidism and ophthalmopathy. RNA transcripts served as the template for amplifying TCR beta CDR3 regions. TCR CDR3 regions were first amplified by RT-PCR with HTBI primers. Via MiXCR, TCRdb re-called the multiplex PCR reads, giving one row per CDR3 protein. This table has 300,000 to 400,000 distinct CDR3 sequences, more than 11% appearing once. The sample consisted of blood. These receptors came from a woman between 25 and 40 years old with Graves' hyperthyroidism.

This clonotype was seen many times. The CDR3 reads CASGNLDRPNTGELFF. In DNA, the CDR3 is TGTGCCAGCGGGAACCTCGACAGGCCGAACACCGGGGAGCTGTTTTTT. The J gene is TRBJ2-2, the V gene TRBV28, with D tentatively TRBD1 (6 bases). CDR1 MDHEN and CDR2 SYDVKM come from the germline V gene. Trimming cost V 8 bases and J 0 bases, with 16 bases left between them. The CDR3 has 16 amino acids.

This clonotype came up once. This rearrangement joins TRBV5-1 to TRBJ2-2; a possible D gene is TRBD1 (5 bases). Per germline, CDR1 SGHRS and CDR2 YFSETQ. Trimming took off 5 bases at V and 2 bases at J, with 13 bases between the two ends. This CDR3 has 15 amino acids. CDR3 bases: TGCGCCAGCAGAAGGGGAAATTCTAACACCGGGGAGCTGTTTTTT. Amino acid sequence: CASRRGNSNTGELFF.

This clonotype came up many times. The chain is built from TRBV28 and TRBJ2-2; D is undetermined. The V end was cut by 5 bases, the J end by 6 bases, with 10 bases between. Germline CDR1 is MDHEN and CDR2 is SYDVKM. The CDR3 consists of 13 residues. Here the CDR3 reads CASSPLWPGELFF. In nucleotides, the CDR3 is TGTGCCAGCAGTCCTCTTTGGCCCGGGGAGCTGTTTTTT. Using reference TRBV28 and TRBJ2-2 for the parts outside the CDR3, the full variable domain is DVKVTQSSRYLVKRTGEKVFLECVQDMDHENMFWYRQDPGLGLRLIYFSYDVKMKEKGDIPEGYSVSREKKERFSLILESASTNQTSMYLCASSPLWPGELFFGEGSRLTVL.

Ten or more counts support this clonotype. The chain uses TRBV7-2 and TRBJ1-5; D might be TRBD1 (5 bases). The CDR3 has 15 amino acids. V was trimmed by 1 base and J by 1 base, leaving 8 bases between them. Germline-derived CDR1 and CDR2 are SGHTA and FQGNSA. The CDR3 protein is CASSLEGMSNQPQHF. In DNA form, the CDR3 reads TGTGCCAGCAGCTTAGAGGGGATGAGCAATCAGCCCCAGCATTTT.

The V call is TRBV4-1, the J call TRBJ2-7; D not resolved. The germline V gene has CDR1 MGHRA and CDR2 YSYEKL. Trimming cost V 0 bases and J 2 bases, with 11 bases left between them. The CDR3 contains 15 residues. The CDR3 coding sequence is TGCGCCAGCAGCCAAGATCTGGGGTCGACCTACGAGCAGTACTTC. Its translation: CASSQDLGSTYEQYF.

This clonotype came up many times. The chain uses TRBV10-3 and TRBJ1-2; unclear D gene. Germline V gene lookup returns CDR1 ENHRY and CDR2 SYGVKD. Trimming pared 8 bases from V and 10 bases from J, leaving 14 bases between. This CDR3 region has 11 residues. CDR3 coding DNA: TGTGCCATCTCCTTCGACGGCCTCTACACCTTC. Encoded protein: CAISFDGLYTF.

As regards this clonotype: The conserved phenylalanine or tryptophan normally closing the CDR3 is absent here, so this likely arose from a read error. The chain uses TRBV18 and TRBJ1-1, with unresolved D. Trimming shortened V by 2 bases and J by 0 bases, and 7 bases separated the two germline ends. Germline V gives CDR1 KGHSH, CDR2 LQKENI. The CDR3 is made up of 14 amino acids. CDR3 region: CASSPSGMNTEAFL. The CDR3 nucleotides are TGTGCCAGCTCACCATCGGGGATGAACACTGAAGCTTTCCTT.

V is TRBV28 and J is TRBJ2-3, with TRBD1 matching 7 bases. The CDR3 loop spans 16 amino acids. Germline lookup yields CDR1 MDHEN and CDR2 SYDVKM. Trimming removed 3 bases from V and 6 bases from J; junction bases left unmatched: 12. CDR3 nucleotides: TGTGCCAGCAGTTTTGAGGGGGCGGTTTGGTCTGATACGCAGTATTTT. Protein product: CASSFEGAVWSDTQYF.

This clonotype occurred many times. V and J are TRBV28 and TRBJ2-7; 7 nucleotides agree with TRBD2. This CDR3 is built from 14 residues. Trimming removed 6 bases from V and 0 bases from J; junction bases left unmatched: 5. Per germline, CDR1 MDHEN and CDR2 SYDVKM. The CDR3 bases are TGTGCCAGCAGAGCGAGCGGGACCTCCTACGAGCAGTACTTC. Protein: CASRASGTSYEQYF.

In this sample, this clonotype turned up many times. The J gene is TRBJ1-1, the V gene TRBV14; TRBD1 is a possible D gene (5 bases). The germline V gene encodes CDR1 SGHDN and CDR2 FVKESK. CDR3 size: 13 residues. Trimming removed 11 bases from V and 2 bases from J, with 15 bases in between. CDR3 in DNA: TGTGCCTCGCAACGAGGGGCTAACACTGAAGCTTTCTTT. This gives the protein CASQRGANTEAFF. Based on the CDR3 plus reference TRBV14 and TRBJ1-1, the full variable domain is EAGVTQFPSHSVIEKGQTVTLRCDPISGHDNLYWYRRVMGKEIKFLLHFVKESKQDESGMPNNRFLAERTGGTYSTLKVQPAELEDSGVYFCASQRGANTEAFFGQGTRLTVV.

The J gene is TRBJ2-1, the V gene TRBV27, with D possibly TRBD2 on 5 matching bases. V was pared by 3 bases and J by 7 bases, with 25 bases between. CDR1 and CDR2 from the germline V gene are MNHEY and SMNVEV (reference sequence). This CDR3 spans 18 amino acids. This chain's CDR3 is CASSLAPGYTRSVNEQFF. Here the CDR3 DNA reads TGTGCCAGCAGTTTGGCACCGGGATACACCCGTAGCGTGAATGAGCAGTTCTTC.

The V gene is TRBV9, the J gene TRBJ1-4; 8 bases are shared with TRBD1. V trimming: 3 bases; J trimming: 5 bases; junction bases outside the gene matches: 3. The CDR3 sequence is 14 residues long. CDR1 SGDLS and CDR2 YYNGEE come from the germline V gene. CDR3 in amino acids: CASSGTGKNEKLFF. The DNA of the CDR3 is TGTGCCAGCAGCGGGACAGGGAAAAATGAAAAACTGTTTTTT. Complete variable domain (other parts from reference TRBV9 and TRBJ1-4): DSGVTQTPKHLITATGQRVTLRCSPRSGDLSVYWYQQSLDQGLQFLIQYYNGEERAKGNILERFSAQQFPDLHSELNLSSLELGDSALYFCASSGTGKNEKLFFGSGTQLSVL.

This clonotype was recorded many times. The chain combines TRBV6-1 with TRBJ1-1; D not certain. Trimming took off 10 bases at V and 2 bases at J, with 8 bases between the two ends. The V gene's germline CDR1 is MNHNS and CDR2 SASEGT. The CDR3 spans 11 residues. Written as DNA, the CDR3 is TGTGCCACCTCCCGCAACACTGAAGCTTTCTTT. It codes for CATSRNTEAFF.

This sequence joins TRBV28 and TRBJ2-3; possible D gene TRBD2, 7 bases. This CDR3 comprises 13 residues. Germline assignment: CDR1 MDHEN and CDR2 SYDVKM. Deletions cut 8 bases from V and 5 bases from J, with 14 bases between. DNA for the CDR3: TGTGCCAGCGGGGGGGGGGCGCGAGATACGCAGTATTTT. This gives the protein CASGGGARDTQYF.